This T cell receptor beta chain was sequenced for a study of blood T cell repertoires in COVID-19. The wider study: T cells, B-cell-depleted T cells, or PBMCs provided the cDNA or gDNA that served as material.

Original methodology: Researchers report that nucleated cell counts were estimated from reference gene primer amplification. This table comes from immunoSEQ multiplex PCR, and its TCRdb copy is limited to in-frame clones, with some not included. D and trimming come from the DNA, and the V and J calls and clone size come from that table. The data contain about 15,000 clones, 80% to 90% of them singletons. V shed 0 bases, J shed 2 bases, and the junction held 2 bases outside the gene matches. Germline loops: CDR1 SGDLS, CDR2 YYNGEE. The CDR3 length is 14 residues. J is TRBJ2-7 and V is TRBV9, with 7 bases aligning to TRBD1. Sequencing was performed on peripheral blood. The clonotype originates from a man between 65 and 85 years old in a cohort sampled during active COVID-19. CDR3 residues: CASSVGDSTYEQYF. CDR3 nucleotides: TGTGCCAGCAGCGTAGGGGACAGCACCTACGAGCAGTACTTC.